Listed below are T cell receptor beta chains from one sample, sequenced in a study of vaccination and CD4 T cells after COVID-19. No cognate antigen is known for these TCRs. TCRdb redid the calling of the PCR reads with MiXCR, one entry per CDR3 protein. The table shows thousands of distinct CDR3 sequences, with 50% to 70% occurring only once. Sequencing was done on a sample of CD4+ T cells from blood, cultured in vitro. All receptors derive from a human donor who had recovered from COVID-19. CDR3s include the opening cysteine and the closing phenylalanine or tryptophan. The order of the fields is CDR3 DNA, CDR3 protein, J gene, V gene, clone size, D gene. A D gene is named only where the DNA matches it firmly. Where a row states a size, it is once, few, many or the class of an expanded clone; other rows omit it.

cdr3_nt: TGTGCCAGTAGTATTGTATCGGGTAATGGCTACACCTTC; cdr3_aa: CASSIVSGNGYTF; j_call: TRBJ1-2; v_call: TRBV19; clone_size: .; d_call: .
cdr3_nt: TGTGCCAGCAGCCTAACGCACAGGGGATTAAACACTGAAGCTTTCTTT; cdr3_aa: CASSLTHRGLNTEAFF; j_call: TRBJ1-1; v_call: TRBV7-6; clone_size: .; d_call: TRBD1
cdr3_nt: TGTGCCACCAGTGATTTACTAGGCACCCAGCCCCAGCATTTT; cdr3_aa: CATSDLLGTQPQHF; j_call: TRBJ1-5; v_call: TRBV24-1; clone_size: .; d_call: .
cdr3_nt: TGTGCCACCAGTGACGGGGGGGGCGGAAACACCATATATTTT; cdr3_aa: CATSDGGGGNTIYF; j_call: TRBJ1-3; v_call: TRBV24-1; clone_size: .; d_call: .
cdr3_nt: TGTGCCAGCATGGTCAGGGAGAACACTGAAGCTTTCTTT; cdr3_aa: CASMVRENTEAFF; j_call: TRBJ1-1; v_call: TRBV7-2; clone_size: once; d_call: .
cdr3_nt: TGTGCCAGCAGACGGGGGGCTGGATACGAGCAGTACTTC; cdr3_aa: CASRRGAGYEQYF; j_call: TRBJ2-7; v_call: TRBV7-9; clone_size: large; d_call: .
cdr3_nt: TGTGCCACCAGTGACGCTACCGGGACAGGAAATGAAAAACTGTTTTTT; cdr3_aa: CATSDATGTGNEKLFF; j_call: TRBJ1-4; v_call: TRBV24-1; clone_size: .; d_call: TRBD1
cdr3_nt: TGTGCCAGCAGCTTAACGGGCCAGGGGGGGTATTATGGCTACACCTTC; cdr3_aa: CASSLTGQGGYYGYTF; j_call: TRBJ1-2; v_call: TRBV11-2; clone_size: .; d_call: TRBD1
cdr3_nt: TGTGCCAGCAGCTTATCAGCCACCTCCTATAATTCACCCCTCCACTTT; cdr3_aa: CASSLSATSYNSPLHF; j_call: TRBJ1-6; v_call: TRBV11-2; clone_size: few; d_call: .
cdr3_nt: TGTGCCAGCAGCTTAGGCCCAGGGGGAGCTAACTATGGCTACACCTTC; cdr3_aa: CASSLGPGGANYGYTF; j_call: TRBJ1-2; v_call: TRBV7-2; clone_size: .; d_call: TRBD1